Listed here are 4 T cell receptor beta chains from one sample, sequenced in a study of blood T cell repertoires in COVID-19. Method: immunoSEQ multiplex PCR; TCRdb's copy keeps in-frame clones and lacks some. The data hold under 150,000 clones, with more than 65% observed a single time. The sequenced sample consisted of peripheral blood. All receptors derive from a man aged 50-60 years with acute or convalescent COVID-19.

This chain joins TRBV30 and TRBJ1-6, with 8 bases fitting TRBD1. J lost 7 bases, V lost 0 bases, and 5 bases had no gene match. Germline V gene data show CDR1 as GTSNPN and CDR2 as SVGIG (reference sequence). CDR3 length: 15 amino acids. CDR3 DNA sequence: TGTGCCTGGAGTGTACTGGACAGGGCAAATTCACCCCTCCACTTT. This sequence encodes CAWSVLDRANSPLHF.

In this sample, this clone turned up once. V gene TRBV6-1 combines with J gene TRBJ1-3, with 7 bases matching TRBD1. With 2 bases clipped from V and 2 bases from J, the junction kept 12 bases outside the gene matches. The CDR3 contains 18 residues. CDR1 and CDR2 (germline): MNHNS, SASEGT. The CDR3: CASSEFWRKGAPGNTIYF. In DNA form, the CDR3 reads TGTGCCAGCAGTGAATTCTGGCGAAAGGGGGCGCCTGGAAACACCATATATTTT.

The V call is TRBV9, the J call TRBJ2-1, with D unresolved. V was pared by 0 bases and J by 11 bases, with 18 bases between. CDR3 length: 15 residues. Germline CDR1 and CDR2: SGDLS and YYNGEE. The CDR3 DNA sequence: TGTGCCAGCAGCGTAGATTTCGGTTTTGGGCACCAGCAGTTCTTC. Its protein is CASSVDFGFGHQQFF.

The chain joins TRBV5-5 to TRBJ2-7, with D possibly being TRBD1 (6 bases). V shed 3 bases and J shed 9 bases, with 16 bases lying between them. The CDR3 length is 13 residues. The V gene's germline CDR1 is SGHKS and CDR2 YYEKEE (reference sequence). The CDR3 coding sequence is TGTGCCAGCAGCTCCGGACAGCCATTCGGGCAGTACTTC. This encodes CASSSGQPFGQYF.